The 32 T cell receptor beta chains presented below share a single source sample, sequenced in a study of blood T cell repertoires in COVID-19. The assay was immunoSEQ multiplex PCR, and TCRdb's table has in-frame clones only and misses some. The table has around 300,000 clones, over 80% seen once. Source material: PBMCs or T cells enriched from blood (not recorded which). The receptors derive from a man aged 25 to 40 who had recovered from COVID-19.

This chain joins TRBV2 and TRBJ2-1; 8 bases are a match to TRBD2. CDR3 length: 13 residues. V trimming: 6 bases; J trimming: 10 bases; junction bases outside the gene matches: 8. Germline V gives CDR1 SNHLY, CDR2 FYNNEI. CDR3 DNA sequence: TGTGCCAGCAGAACGGGACTAGGGGACGAGCAGTTCTTC. It translates to CASRTGLGDEQFF.

CDR3 region: CASSFLTNTGELFF. CDR3 sequence (DNA): TGTGCCAGCAGCTTTCTAACGAACACCGGGGAGCTGTTTTTT. This chain connects TRBV14 to TRBJ2-2; no clear D gene. CDR1 is SGHDN and CDR2 is FVKESK in the germline V gene. The germline V and J ends were trimmed by 5 bases and 0 bases, with 7 bases remaining between them. The CDR3 runs to 14 residues.

The chain uses TRBV2 and TRBJ1-3; 7 nucleotides line up with TRBD1. The germline V gene encodes CDR1 SNHLY and CDR2 FYNNEI. The CDR3 sequence is 15 residues long. Trimming removed 5 bases from V and 0 bases from J; junction bases left unmatched: 4. For the CDR3, the DNA is TGTGCCAGCAGTTTGACAGGGAGCTCTGGAAACACCATATATTTT. Its protein product is CASSLTGSSGNTIYF.

V gene TRBV5-6 combines with J gene TRBJ1-1; the match to TRBD1 covers 8 bases. Germline loops: CDR1 SGHDT, CDR2 YYEEEE. The CDR3 runs to 17 residues. Unmatched junction bases numbered 8, after V lost 1 base and J lost 0 bases. The chain's CDR3 is CASSLFRGRWVNTEAFF. The CDR3 DNA follows: TGTGCCAGCAGCTTGTTCAGGGGGCGTTGGGTGAACACTGAAGCTTTCTTT.

The chain employs TRBV30 and TRBJ1-2; 8 bases line up with TRBD1. Germline CDR1 GTSNPN, CDR2 SVGIG (reference sequence). The length of the CDR3 is 16 residues. Trimming at V came to 0 bases and at J to 2 bases, leaving 8 bases not matched to a gene. CDR3 region: CAWSVRRSGGNYGYTF. The DNA of the CDR3 is TGTGCCTGGAGTGTAAGAAGGTCAGGGGGCAACTATGGCTACACCTTC. The variable domain in full, completed from reference TRBV30 and TRBJ1-2, reads SQTIHQWPATLVQPVGSPLSLECTVEGTSNPNLYWYRQAAGRGLQLLFYSVGIGQISSEVPQNLSASRPQDRQFILSSKKLLLSDSGFYLCAWSVRRSGGNYGYTFGSGTRLTVV.

V is TRBV12-3 or TRBV12-4 and J is TRBJ2-7; D remains unclear. CDR3 length equals 12 residues. V shed 6 bases and J shed 6 bases, with 12 bases lying between them. The DNA of the CDR3 is TGTGCCAGCAGCCCCTTTGGCGGCGAGCAGTACTTC. Protein sequence: CASSPFGGEQYF.

CDR3 residues: CASSLLGRMDTEAFF. The CDR3 DNA reads TGTGCCAGCAGTTTATTGGGCAGGATGGACACTGAAGCTTTCTTT. The rearrangement links TRBV27 to TRBJ1-1, with unresolved D. Germline V gene lookup returns CDR1 MNHEY and CDR2 SMNVEV (reference sequence). The CDR3 has 15 residues. Trimming took off 1 base at V and 3 bases at J, with 12 bases between the two ends.

This clone was observed a handful of times. V gene TRBV6-5 combines with J gene TRBJ1-2, with 10 bases that match TRBD1. Trimming at V came to 5 bases and at J to 3 bases, leaving 3 bases not matched to a gene. CDR1 and CDR2 from the germline V gene are MNHEY and SVGAGI. This CDR3 spans 14 amino acids. CDR3 protein: CASSRQGADYGYTF. CDR3 sequence (DNA): TGTGCCAGCAGTCGACAGGGGGCAGACTATGGCTACACCTTC.

The chain employs TRBV5-1 and TRBJ1-3; 9 bases are shared with TRBD1. Germline V gene sequence: CDR1 SGHRS, CDR2 YFSETQ. CDR3 size: 16 residues. After removal of 3 bases from V and 2 bases from J, the junction contained 6 bases not matched to a gene. The CDR3 reads CASSSGTGRPGNTIYF. In nucleotides, the CDR3 is TGCGCCAGCAGCTCCGGGACAGGGAGGCCTGGAAACACCATATATTTT.

The chain couples TRBV4-1 to TRBJ1-2; D unclear. The germline V gene has CDR1 MGHRA and CDR2 YSYEKL. The CDR3 totals 14 residues. V gave up 1 base and J gave up 0 bases, with 6 bases separating them. DNA for the CDR3: TGCGCCAGCAGCCAAGGGGGAGCTAACTATGGCTACACCTTC. Its translation is CASSQGGANYGYTF.

This clone turned up a few times. V and J are TRBV5-1 and TRBJ2-7; possibly TRBD2 for D (6 bases). Germline V gives CDR1 SGHRS, CDR2 YFSETQ. Trimming left V 0 bases short and J 12 bases short, with 13 bases between. The CDR3 totals 12 residues. This chain's CDR3 is CASSLEGEVGYF. CDR3 coding DNA: TGCGCCAGCAGCTTGGAAGGGGAGGTAGGGTACTTC.

This clone was observed a few times. The chain links TRBV28 to TRBJ2-1, with TRBD2 as a possible D gene (7 bases). This CDR3 spans 14 amino acids. Between the trimmed V and J ends, which lost 9 bases and 8 bases, there was a span of 20 bases. Germline V gives CDR1 MDHEN, CDR2 SYDVKM. The CDR3 reads CASRGGGILYEQFF. The CDR3 DNA reads as TGTGCCAGTAGAGGGGGGGGCATTCTCTATGAGCAGTTCTTC.

The rearrangement joins TRBV9 to TRBJ1-3; D gene uncertain. V dropped 0 bases and J dropped 2 bases, with 12 bases sitting between them. There are 16 residues in the CDR3. Per the germline V gene, CDR1 is SGDLS and CDR2 is YYNGEE. The CDR3 protein is CASSVVGGGPGNTIYF. In DNA form, the CDR3 reads TGTGCCAGCAGCGTAGTGGGAGGTGGGCCTGGAAACACCATATATTTT.

The chain recombines TRBV6-1 with TRBJ2-3, with unresolved D. This CDR3 has 14 residues. Between the trimmed V and J ends, which lost 0 bases and 3 bases, there was a span of 7 bases. CDR1 MNHNS and CDR2 SASEGT come from the germline V gene. The CDR3 DNA sequence: TGTGCCAGCAGTGAAGCGGTCCAGACAGATACGCAGTATTTT. As protein: CASSEAVQTDTQYF.

This chain links TRBV10-3 with TRBJ2-7; D gene ambiguous. V shed 8 bases and J shed 3 bases, with 11 bases lying between them. CDR1 ENHRY and CDR2 SYGVKD come from the germline V gene. The CDR3 is 12 amino acids. CDR3 DNA: TGTGCCATCGGTACAATCGACTACGAGCAGTACTTC. This sequence encodes CAIGTIDYEQYF.

The gene calls are TRBV5-6 and TRBJ2-3; D gene ambiguous. V was pared by 2 bases and J by 5 bases, with 12 bases between. Germline V lookup: CDR1 SGHDT, CDR2 YYEEEE. There are 14 residues in the CDR3. The CDR3 DNA sequence: TGTGCCAGCAGCTTCGGTCCACCCGTAGATACGCAGTATTTT. Translation gives CASSFGPPVDTQYF.

The chain recombines TRBV18 with TRBJ1-5, with 7 bases identical to TRBD1. The CDR3 length is 13 residues. The V and J ends lost 4 bases and 5 bases, in that order; junction bases with no gene match: 2. Germline assignment: CDR1 KGHSH and CDR2 LQKENI. CDR3 amino acids: CASSRDSHQPQHF. CDR3 DNA sequence: TGTGCCAGCTCACGGGACAGCCATCAGCCCCAGCATTTT.

The chain links TRBV5-4 to TRBJ1-6; D is perhaps TRBD1 (6 bases). The germline V gene encodes CDR1 SGHNT and CDR2 YYREEE (reference sequence). The V end was cut by 0 bases, the J end by 7 bases, with 11 bases between. The CDR3 loop spans 15 amino acids. In DNA form, the CDR3 reads TGTGCCAGCAGCTTGGGACAGGTCGGCAATTCACCCCTCCACTTT. It codes for CASSLGQVGNSPLHF.

The J gene is TRBJ1-6, the V gene TRBV5-5; TRBD1 matches at 8 bases. This CDR3 has 14 residues. Germline loops: CDR1 SGHKS, CDR2 YYEKEE (reference sequence). Trimming took 5 bases from V and 8 from J; bases not matched to a gene: 6. This CDR3 is CASRLDRADSPLHF. The CDR3 DNA reads TGTGCCAGCAGACTGGACAGGGCCGATTCACCCCTCCACTTT.

The chain's CDR3 is CASSQGVTGTGSDYEQYF. Written as DNA, the CDR3 is TGCGCCAGCAGCCAGGGTGTCACCGGGACAGGGTCAGACTACGAGCAGTACTTC. V gene TRBV4-1 combines with J gene TRBJ2-7; 9 bases align to TRBD1. The CDR3 extends over 18 amino acids. Germline-derived CDR1 and CDR2 are MGHRA and YSYEKL. V trimming: 3 bases; J trimming: 3 bases; junction bases outside the gene matches: 15.

This clone came up once. This chain joins TRBV20-1 and TRBJ2-2; D perhaps matches TRBD1 (5 bases). V was cut by 3 bases and J by 5 bases, with 10 bases left in between. Germline CDR1 and CDR2: DFQATT and SNEGSKA (reference sequence). The CDR3 is made up of 13 amino acids. The CDR3 sequence is CSASLGETGELFF. CDR3 nucleotides: TGCAGTGCTAGTTTAGGGGAAACCGGGGAGCTGTTTTTT.

J is TRBJ1-1 and V is TRBV5-4, with D perhaps matching TRBD1 (5 bases). Germline CDR1 and CDR2: SGHNT and YYREEE (reference sequence). This CDR3 spans 13 amino acids. The ends were cut back, 0 bases at V and 7 bases at J, with 10 bases in the middle. The CDR3 here is CASSLAGGNEAFF. CDR3 coding DNA: TGTGCCAGCAGCTTGGCGGGGGGAAATGAAGCTTTCTTT.

The rearrangement joins TRBV2 to TRBJ1-6; TRBD1 aligns across 7 bases. The trim removed 6 bases at V and 0 bases at J, leaving 5 bases unmatched. This CDR3 region has 16 residues. Germline CDR1 reads SNHLY; CDR2 reads FYNNEI. CDR3 DNA: TGTGCCAGCAGGACGACAGGGAGCTCCTATAATTCACCCCTCCACTTT. It translates to CASRTTGSSYNSPLHF.

For the CDR3, the DNA is TGTGCCAGCAGCCAACTAAGCGGTGAGCAGTTCTTC. Its protein is CASSQLSGEQFF. The rearrangement uses TRBV3-1 (or the pseudogene TRBV3-2) and TRBJ2-1, with a possible D match to TRBD2 (5 bases). The CDR3 contains 12 residues. The germline V and J ends were trimmed by 2 bases and 9 bases, with 8 bases remaining between them. In germline, CDR1 is LGHDT, CDR2 YNNKEL (reference sequence).

This clone was observed a handful of times. The J gene is TRBJ1-4, the V gene TRBV6-1; 9 positions match TRBD1. After removal of 0 bases from V and 4 bases from J, the junction contained 6 bases not matched to a gene. The CDR3 totals 17 residues. CDR1 and CDR2 from the germline V gene are MNHNS and SASEGT. This CDR3 is CASSEAFGTGSNEKLFF. The CDR3 DNA reads as TGTGCCAGCAGTGAAGCGTTCGGGACAGGGAGTAATGAAAAACTGTTTTTT.

The CDR3 loop is CASSAEGQGHYEQYF. CDR3 nucleotides: TGTGCCAGCAGCGCTGAGGGACAGGGGCATTACGAGCAGTACTTC. J is TRBJ2-7 and V is TRBV9; 10 nucleotides match TRBD1. The CDR3 loop spans 15 amino acids. V dropped 3 bases and J dropped 4; count of bases not matched to a gene: 7. CDR1 is SGDLS and CDR2 is YYNGEE in the germline V gene.

To note about this clone: The sample has other DNA sequences that encode this CDR3 too. The chain joins TRBV5-1 to TRBJ1-4, with 7 bases identical to TRBD1. Germline V lookup: CDR1 SGHRS, CDR2 YFSETQ. Unmatched junction bases numbered 5, after V lost 0 bases and J lost 0 bases. The CDR3 is made up of 17 amino acids. In nucleotides, the CDR3 is TGCGCCAGCAGCTTGGGGACAGGATCCACAACTAATGAAAAACTGTTTTTT. Protein sequence: CASSLGTGSTTNEKLFF.

The chain carries TRBV2 and TRBJ2-7; D is perhaps TRBD1 (5 bases). With 2 bases removed from V and 0 bases from J, the gap between germline ends came to 11 bases. The length of the CDR3 is 15 residues. From germline, CDR1 is SNHLY and CDR2 FYNNEI. CDR3 residues: CASSEYPRVSYEQYF. Written as DNA, the CDR3 is TGTGCCAGCAGTGAATACCCCAGGGTCTCCTACGAGCAGTACTTC. Full variable domain (missing parts from reference TRBV2 and TRBJ2-7): EPEVTQTPSHQVTQMGQEVILRCVPISNHLYFYWYRQILGQKVEFLVSFYNNEISEKSEIFDDQFSVERPDGSNFTLKIRSTKLEDSAMYFCASSEYPRVSYEQYFGPGTRLTVT.

The rearrangement joins TRBV18 to TRBJ2-1; D is perhaps TRBD1 (6 bases). This CDR3 contains 14 residues. Trimming stripped 5 bases from V and 4 bases from J, with 12 bases between. Germline V gene data show CDR1 as KGHSH and CDR2 as LQKENI. CDR3 sequence (DNA): TGTGCCAGCTCAGTAGTGAGGGGGTACAATGAGCAGTTCTTC. Amino acids: CASSVVRGYNEQFF.

The J gene is TRBJ2-5, the V gene TRBV29-1, with 15 nucleotides matching TRBD2. Germline CDR1 SQVTM, CDR2 ANQGSEA. Trimming took 7 bases from V and 5 from J; bases not matched to a gene: 8. The CDR3 contains 15 residues. The DNA for the CDR3 is TGCAGCGCTAGGGGACTAGCGGGGGGTTGGGAGACCCAGTACTTC. Translated, it gives CSARGLAGGWETQYF.

This rearrangement joins TRBV7-2 to TRBJ1-4; D gene ambiguous. The CDR3 is 14 residues long. Between the trimmed V and J ends, which lost 6 bases and 0 bases, there was a span of 8 bases. The germline CDR1 and CDR2 sequences are SGHTA and FQGNSA. The CDR3 loop reads CASRWAATNEKLFF. CDR3 bases: TGTGCCAGCAGATGGGCAGCAACTAATGAAAAACTGTTTTTT.

This chain links TRBV5-1 with TRBJ2-2; perhaps TRBD1 as D (6 bases). Germline V gene sequence: CDR1 SGHRS, CDR2 YFSETQ. The CDR3 covers 16 residues. Trimming pared 0 bases from V and 2 bases from J, leaving 11 bases between. The CDR3 DNA is TGCGCCAGCAGCTTGGGTGTGACAGGCAACACCGGGGAGCTGTTTTTT. This translates into CASSLGVTGNTGELFF.